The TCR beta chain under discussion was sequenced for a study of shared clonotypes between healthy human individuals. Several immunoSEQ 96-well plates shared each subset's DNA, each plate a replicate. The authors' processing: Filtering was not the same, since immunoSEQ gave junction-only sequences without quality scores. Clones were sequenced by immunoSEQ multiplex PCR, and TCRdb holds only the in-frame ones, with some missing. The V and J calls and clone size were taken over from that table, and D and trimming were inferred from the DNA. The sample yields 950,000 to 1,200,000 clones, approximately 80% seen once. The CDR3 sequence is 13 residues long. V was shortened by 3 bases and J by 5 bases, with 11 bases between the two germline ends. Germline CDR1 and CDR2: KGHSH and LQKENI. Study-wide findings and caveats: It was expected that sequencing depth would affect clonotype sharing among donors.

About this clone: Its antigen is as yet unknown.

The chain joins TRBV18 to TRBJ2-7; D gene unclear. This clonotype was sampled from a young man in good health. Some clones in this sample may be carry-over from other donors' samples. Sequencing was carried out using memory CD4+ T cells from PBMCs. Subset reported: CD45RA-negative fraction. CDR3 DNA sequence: TGTGCCAGCTCACCTGACATAGCCCACGAGCAGTACTTC. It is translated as CASSPDIAHEQYF.